This T cell receptor beta chain was observed in a study of beta chain features in type 1 diabetes. Only a few counts were recorded for this clone. Antigen specificity is unknown. Every isolated RNA sample was fully reverse transcribed, so sequencing captured expressed TCRB transcripts. TCRdb's copy holds only in-frame clones and misses some; the assay was immunoSEQ multiplex PCR. This sample has roughly 730,000 clones, with over 10% found just once. Over 95% purity was reached by all sorted populations. CDR3 length: 12 amino acids. CDR1 and CDR2 (germline): SQVTM, ANQGSEA. Between the trimmed V and J ends, which lost 3 bases and 4 bases, there was a span of 9 bases. Overall study findings and caveats: Type 1 diabetes patients showed fewer insertions and more deletions at VDJ junctions. Shorter TCRB CDR3s, moderately but significantly so, were found in Type 1 diabetes patients in all four CD4+ subsets.

Material for sequencing was naive CD4+ T cells from blood. This chain joins TRBV29-1 and TRBJ1-2, with TRBD1 as a possible D gene (6 bases). The sequence was collected from a man aged 18 to 35 with type 1 diabetes. The CDR3 loop is CSVDKGGYGYTF. CDR3 DNA sequence: TGCAGCGTTGACAAGGGGGGCTATGGCTACACCTTC.